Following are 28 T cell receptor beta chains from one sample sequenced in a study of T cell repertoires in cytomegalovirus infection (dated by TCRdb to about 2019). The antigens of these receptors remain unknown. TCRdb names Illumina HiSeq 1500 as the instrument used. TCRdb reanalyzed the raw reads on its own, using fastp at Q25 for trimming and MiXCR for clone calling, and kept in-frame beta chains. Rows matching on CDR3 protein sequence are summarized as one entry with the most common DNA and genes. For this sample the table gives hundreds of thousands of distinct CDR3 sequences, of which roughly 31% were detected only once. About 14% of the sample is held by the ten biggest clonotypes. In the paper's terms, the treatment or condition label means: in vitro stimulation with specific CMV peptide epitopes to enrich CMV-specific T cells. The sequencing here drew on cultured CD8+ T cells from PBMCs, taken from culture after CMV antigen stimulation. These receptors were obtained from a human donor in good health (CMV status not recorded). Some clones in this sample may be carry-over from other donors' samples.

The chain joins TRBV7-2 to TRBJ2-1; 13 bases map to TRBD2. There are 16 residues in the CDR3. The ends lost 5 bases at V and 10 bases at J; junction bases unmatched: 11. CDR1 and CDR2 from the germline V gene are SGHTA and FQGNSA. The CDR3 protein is CASSKLLAGGIGEQFF. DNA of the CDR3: TGTGCCAGCAGCAAATTACTAGCGGGGGGGATCGGGGAGCAGTTCTTC.

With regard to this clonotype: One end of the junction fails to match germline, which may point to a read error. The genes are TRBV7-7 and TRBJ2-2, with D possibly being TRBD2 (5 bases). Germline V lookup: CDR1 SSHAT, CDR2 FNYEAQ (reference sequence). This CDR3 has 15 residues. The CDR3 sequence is CASSLRTEGTGELFF. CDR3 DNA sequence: TGTGCTAGCAGCTTACGGACCGAGGGCACCGGGGAGCTGTTTTTT.

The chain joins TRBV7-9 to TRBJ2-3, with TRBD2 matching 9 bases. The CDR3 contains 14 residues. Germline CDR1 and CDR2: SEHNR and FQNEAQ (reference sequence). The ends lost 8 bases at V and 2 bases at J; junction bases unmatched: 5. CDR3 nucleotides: TGTGCCAGCGCGGGAGGGGGGAACACAGATACGCAGTATTTT. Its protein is CASAGGGNTDTQYF. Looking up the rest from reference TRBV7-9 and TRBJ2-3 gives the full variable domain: DTGVSQNPRHKITKRGQNVTFRCDPISEHNRLYWYRQTLGQGPEFLTYFQNEAQLEKSRLLSDRFSAERPKGSFSTLEIQRTEQGDSAMYLCASAGGGNTDTQYFGPGTRLTVL.

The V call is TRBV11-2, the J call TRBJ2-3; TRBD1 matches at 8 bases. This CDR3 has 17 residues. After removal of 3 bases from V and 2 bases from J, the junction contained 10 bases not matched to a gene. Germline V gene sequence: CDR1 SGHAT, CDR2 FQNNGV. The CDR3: CASSFNPSTGDTDTQYF. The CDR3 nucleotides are TGTGCCAGCAGCTTCAACCCGTCGACAGGGGACACAGATACGCAGTATTTT.

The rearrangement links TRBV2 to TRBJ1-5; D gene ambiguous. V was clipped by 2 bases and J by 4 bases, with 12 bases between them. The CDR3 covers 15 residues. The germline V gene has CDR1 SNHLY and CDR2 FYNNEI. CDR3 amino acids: CASSEFTQPNQPQHF. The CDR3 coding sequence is TGTGCCAGCAGTGAATTCACCCAACCGAATCAGCCCCAGCATTTT.

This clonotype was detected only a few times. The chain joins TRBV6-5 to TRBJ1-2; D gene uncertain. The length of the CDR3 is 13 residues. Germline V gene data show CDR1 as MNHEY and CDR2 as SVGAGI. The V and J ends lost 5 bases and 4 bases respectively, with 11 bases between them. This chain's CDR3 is CASSASGSYGYTF. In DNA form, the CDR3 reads TGTGCCAGCAGTGCTTCCGGGTCCTATGGCTACACCTTC.

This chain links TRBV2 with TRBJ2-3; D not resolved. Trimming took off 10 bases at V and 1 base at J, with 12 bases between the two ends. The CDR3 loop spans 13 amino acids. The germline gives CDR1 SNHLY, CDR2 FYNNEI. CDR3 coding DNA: TGTGCCACCCCCCCAAGGGGCACAGATACGCAGTATTTT. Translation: CATPPRGTDTQYF.

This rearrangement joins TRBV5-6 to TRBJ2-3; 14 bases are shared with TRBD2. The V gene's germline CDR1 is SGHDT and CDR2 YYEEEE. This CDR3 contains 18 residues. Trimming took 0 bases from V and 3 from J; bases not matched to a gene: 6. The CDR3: CASSLGLAGGPRTDTQYF. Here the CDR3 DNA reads TGTGCCAGCAGCTTGGGACTAGCGGGGGGGCCTCGAACAGATACGCAGTATTTT. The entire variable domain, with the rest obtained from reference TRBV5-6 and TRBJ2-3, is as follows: DAGVTQSPTHLIKTRGQQVTLRCSPKSGHDTVSWYQQALGQGPQFIFQYYEEEERQRGNFPDRFSGHQFPNYSSELNVNALLLGDSALYLCASSLGLAGGPRTDTQYFGPGTRLTVL.

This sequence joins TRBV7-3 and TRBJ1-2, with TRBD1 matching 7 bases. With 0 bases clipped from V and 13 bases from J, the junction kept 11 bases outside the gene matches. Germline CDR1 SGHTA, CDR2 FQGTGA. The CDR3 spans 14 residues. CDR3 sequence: CASSLTGDSAYCTF. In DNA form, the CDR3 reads TGTGCCAGCAGCTTAACAGGGGACAGTGCTTATTGCACCTTC.

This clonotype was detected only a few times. The CDR3 DNA is TGTGCCAGCTTCCAGGCAGGGGTATCCTACGAGCAGTACTTC. This gives the protein CASFQAGVSYEQYF. The chain combines TRBV6-5 with TRBJ2-7; D possibly corresponds to TRBD1 (6 bases). Trimming took off 8 bases at V and 1 base at J, with 15 bases between the two ends. CDR3 length: 14 amino acids. In germline, CDR1 is MNHEY, CDR2 SVGAGI.

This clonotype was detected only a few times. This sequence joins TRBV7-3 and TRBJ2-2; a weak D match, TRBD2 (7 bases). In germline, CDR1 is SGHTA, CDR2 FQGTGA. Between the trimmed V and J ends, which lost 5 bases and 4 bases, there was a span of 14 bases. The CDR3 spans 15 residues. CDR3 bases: TGTGCCAGCAGCCAAGAGGGGGGGACCACCGGGGAGCTGTTTTTT. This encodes CASSQEGGTTGELFF.

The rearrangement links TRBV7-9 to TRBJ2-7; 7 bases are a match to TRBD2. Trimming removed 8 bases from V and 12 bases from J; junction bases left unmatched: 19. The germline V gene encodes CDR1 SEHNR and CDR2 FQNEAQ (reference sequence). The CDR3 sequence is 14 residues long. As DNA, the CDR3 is TGTGCCAGCCTTGAGGAGCGGGGCCACTGGAAGTGGTACTTC. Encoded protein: CASLEERGHWKWYF.

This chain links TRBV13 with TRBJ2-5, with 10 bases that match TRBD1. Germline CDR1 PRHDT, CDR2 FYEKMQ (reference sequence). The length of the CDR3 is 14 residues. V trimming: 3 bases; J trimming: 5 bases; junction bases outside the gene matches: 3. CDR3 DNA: TGTGCCAGCAGCTTGGACAGGGGGATGGAGACCCAGTACTTC. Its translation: CASSLDRGMETQYF.

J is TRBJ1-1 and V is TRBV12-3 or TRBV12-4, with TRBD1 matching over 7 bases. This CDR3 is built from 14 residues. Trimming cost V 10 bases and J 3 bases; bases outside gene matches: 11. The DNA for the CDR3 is TGTGCCATCCCCCGCCGGGACAGCGACACTGAAGCTTTCTTT. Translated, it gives CAIPRRDSDTEAFF.

The CDR3 coding sequence is TGTGCCAGCAGGCCCGCCCTCGGACTAGCGCCCTACGAGCAGTACGTC. Its translation is CASRPALGLAPYEQYV. The J gene is TRBJ2-7, the V gene TRBV28; 9 bases line up with TRBD2. The CDR3 loop spans 16 amino acids. With V trimmed by 6 bases and J by 2 bases, 11 bases remained unmatched. CDR1 is MDHEN, CDR2 SYDVKM, per germline.

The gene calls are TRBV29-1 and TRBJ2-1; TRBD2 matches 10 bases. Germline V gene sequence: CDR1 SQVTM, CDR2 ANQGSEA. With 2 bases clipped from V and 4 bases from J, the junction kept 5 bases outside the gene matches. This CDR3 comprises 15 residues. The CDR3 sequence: CSVEPSGGAYNEQFF. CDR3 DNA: TGCAGCGTTGAACCTAGCGGGGGCGCTTACAATGAGCAGTTCTTC.

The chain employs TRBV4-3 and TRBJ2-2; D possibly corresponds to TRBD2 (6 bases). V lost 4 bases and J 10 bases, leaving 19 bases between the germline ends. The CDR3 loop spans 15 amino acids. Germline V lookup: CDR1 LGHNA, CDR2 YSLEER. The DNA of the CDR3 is TGCGCCAGCAGCCTCCTCGGGAGCCTAGGTGAGGAGCTGTTTTTT. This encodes CASSLLGSLGEELFF.

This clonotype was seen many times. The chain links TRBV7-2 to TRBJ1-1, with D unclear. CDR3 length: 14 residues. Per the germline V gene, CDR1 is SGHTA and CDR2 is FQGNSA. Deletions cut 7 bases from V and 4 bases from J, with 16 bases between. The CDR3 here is CASNNWGISTEAFF. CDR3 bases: TGTGCCAGCAACAATTGGGGAATCAGCACTGAAGCTTTCTTT.

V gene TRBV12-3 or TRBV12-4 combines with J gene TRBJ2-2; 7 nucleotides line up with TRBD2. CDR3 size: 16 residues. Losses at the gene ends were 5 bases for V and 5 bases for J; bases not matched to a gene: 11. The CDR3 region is CASSLGLVVETGELFF. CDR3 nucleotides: TGTGCCAGCAGTCTTGGACTAGTCGTGGAGACCGGGGAGCTGTTTTTT.

CDR3 amino acids: CASSADQTGELFF. In DNA, the CDR3 is TGTGCCAGCAGCGCCGACCAGACCGGGGAGCTGTTTTTT. The chain uses TRBV13 and TRBJ2-2, with D uncertain. This CDR3 spans 13 amino acids. The V gene lost 5 bases and the J gene lost 5 bases, with 9 bases spanning the gap. The germline V gene has CDR1 PRHDT and CDR2 FYEKMQ (reference sequence).

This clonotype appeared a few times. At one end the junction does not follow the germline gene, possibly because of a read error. The CDR3 here is CASGIVAGELFF. CDR3 sequence (DNA): TGTGCCAGTGGTATAGTCGCCGGGGAGCTGTTTTTT. The chain combines TRBV19 with TRBJ2-2; D is undetermined. This CDR3 contains 12 residues. Germline V gene lookup returns CDR1 LNHDA and CDR2 SQIVND (reference sequence).

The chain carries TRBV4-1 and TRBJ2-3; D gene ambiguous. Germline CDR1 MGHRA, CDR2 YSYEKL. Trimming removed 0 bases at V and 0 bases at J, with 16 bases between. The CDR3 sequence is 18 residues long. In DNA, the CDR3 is TGCGCCAGCAGCCAAGATGCAGTGGCTACCTCTAGCACAGATACGCAGTATTTT. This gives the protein CASSQDAVATSSTDTQYF.

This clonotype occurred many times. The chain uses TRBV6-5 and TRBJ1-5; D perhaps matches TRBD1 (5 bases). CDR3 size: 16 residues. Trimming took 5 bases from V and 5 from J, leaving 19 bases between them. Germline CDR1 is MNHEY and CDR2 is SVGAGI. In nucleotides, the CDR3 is TGTGCCAGCAGTCCTTACGGGGGGGGAGGACATCAGCCCCAGCATTTT. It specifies CASSPYGGGGHQPQHF.

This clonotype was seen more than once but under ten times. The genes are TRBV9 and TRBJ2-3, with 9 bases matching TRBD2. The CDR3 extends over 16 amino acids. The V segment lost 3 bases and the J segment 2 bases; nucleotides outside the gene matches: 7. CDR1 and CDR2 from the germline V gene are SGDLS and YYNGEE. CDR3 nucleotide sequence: TGTGCCAGCAGCGAGTATAGCGGGAGTTACACAGATACGCAGTATTTT. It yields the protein CASSEYSGSYTDTQYF.

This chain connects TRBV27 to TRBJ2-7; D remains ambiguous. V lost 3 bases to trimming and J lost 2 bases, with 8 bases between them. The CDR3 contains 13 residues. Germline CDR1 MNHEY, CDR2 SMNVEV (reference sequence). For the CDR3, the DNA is TGTGCCAGCAGTTTTTCCCGAGCCTACGAGCAGTACTTC. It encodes CASSFSRAYEQYF.

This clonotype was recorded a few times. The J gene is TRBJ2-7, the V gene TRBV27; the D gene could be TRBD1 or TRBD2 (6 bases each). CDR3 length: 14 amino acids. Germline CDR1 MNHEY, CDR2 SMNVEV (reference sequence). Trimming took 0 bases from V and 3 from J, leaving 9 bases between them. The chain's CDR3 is CASSLSEGGYEQYF. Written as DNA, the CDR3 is TGTGCCAGCAGTTTATCAGAGGGGGGCTACGAGCAGTACTTC.

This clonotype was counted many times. Written as DNA, the CDR3 is TGTGCCAGTGAGCCCGGTCCCACCTACAATGAGCAGTTCTTC. Translated, it gives CASEPGPTYNEQFF. This chain joins TRBV7-6 and TRBJ2-1; D remains ambiguous. In germline, CDR1 is SGHVS, CDR2 FNYEAQ. Trimming took off 9 bases at V and 2 bases at J, with 14 bases between the two ends. The CDR3 length is 14 residues.

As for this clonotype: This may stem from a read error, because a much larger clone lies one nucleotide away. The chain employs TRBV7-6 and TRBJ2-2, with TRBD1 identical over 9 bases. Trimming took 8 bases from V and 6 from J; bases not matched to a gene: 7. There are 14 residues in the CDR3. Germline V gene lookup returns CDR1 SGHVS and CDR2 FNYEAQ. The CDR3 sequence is CASGRTGDAGELFF. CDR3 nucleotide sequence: TGTGCCAGCGGCAGGACAGGGGATGCCGGGGAGCTGTTTTTT.